Included here is one T cell receptor (beta chain) sequence, with context. Antigen unknown. The CDR3 length is 13 residues. Germline CDR1 and CDR2: MGHDK and SYGVNS. The data derive from a study of CXCR3-negative and CXCR3-positive naive CD8 T cells. Overall study results and limits: Relative to CXCR3-negative naive cells, CXCR3-positive naive cells had more hydrophobic TRB CDR3s.

Researchers prepared the TRB cDNA libraries using 5' RACE with UMI labels. TCRdb re-called the 5' RACE reads and gives one entry per CDR3 protein, without DNA. The data include 75,000 to 100,000 distinct CDR3 sequences; the top ten clones carry 1.1%. The receptor's source is a human donor in good health. Some clones in this sample may be carry-over from other donors' samples. Sequenced input: naive CXCR3+ CD8+ T cells from blood. Subset noted: CD45RO-CCR7+CD27+CD95- naive CD8+ T cells expressing CXCR3 (TNR3+). The V and J genes are TRBV25-1 and TRBJ2-7; the TCRdb call, TRBD2, lacks DNA for checking. The CDR3 here is CASSPLGGLEQYF.